The rows below give T cell receptor beta chains drawn from one sample of a study of blood T cell repertoires in COVID-19. Profiled with immunoSEQ multiplex PCR; TCRdb holds only in-frame clones, not every one. The sample has approximately 330,000 clones; roughly 88% are singletons. Sequencing was carried out using peripheral blood. The receptors stem from a woman aged 50 to 60 with active or convalescent COVID-19. The CDR3 runs from the conserved cysteine through the conserved F or W. D genes are given only for firm matches. Clone size is not always given. Where it is, it says once, few, many or a class for expanded clones.

d_call j_call clone_size v_call cdr3_nt cdr3_aa
TRBD2 TRBJ2-1 . TRBV2 TGTGCCAGCAGTGAGGGTTCGGCGGGAGAGATATACAATGAGCAGTTCTTC CASSEGSAGEIYNEQFF
. TRBJ1-1 . TRBV27 TGTGCCAGCAGTTTATCAGGGGGGAACACTGAAGCTTTCTTT CASSLSGGNTEAFF
TRBD2 TRBJ2-2 . TRBV3-1/TRBV3-2 TGTGCCAGCAGCCTCCGGACTAGCGGGAACACCGGGGAGCTGTTTTTT CASSLRTSGNTGELFF
TRBD1 TRBJ2-2 . TRBV5-1 TGCGCCAGCAGCCTGGGACAGAGAAGCGGGGAGCTGTTTTTT CASSLGQRSGELFF
TRBD2 TRBJ2-1 . TRBV4-3 TGCGCCAGCAGCCAAGATGCGGCTAGCGGGGGCTTCGGTGAGCAGTTCTTC CASSQDAASGGFGEQFF
. TRBJ2-7 . TRBV1 TGCACCAGCAGCCCACGGGACAGACCAGGGACTAGCGTCAAAAGCTCCTACGAGCAGTACTTC CTSSPRDRPGTSVKSSYEQYF
TRBD1 TRBJ1-1 . TRBV20-1 TGCAGTGCTAGTCCATCCTTCCGGGACAGGGGGGAAAGAGGAAGTGAAGCTTTCTTT CSASPSFRDRGERGSEAFF
. TRBJ1-2 . TRBV5-1 TGCGCCAGCAGCTTCGGGAGAGCTAACTATGGCTACACCTTC CASSFGRANYGYTF
. TRBJ2-2 . TRBV18 TGTGCCAGCTCACCCACCCCGGGGACGAACACCGGGGAGCTGTTTTTT CASSPTPGTNTGELFF
TRBD1 TRBJ2-1 . TRBV27 TGTGCCAGCAGCCTACAGGGGGCCGATGAGCAGTTCTTC CASSLQGADEQFF
. TRBJ2-1 . TRBV9 TGTGCCAGCAGCGTCTTGGCACAATCCTACAATGAGCAGTTCTTC CASSVLAQSYNEQFF
TRBD1 TRBJ1-4 few TRBV2 TGTGCCAGCAGCAGGGACAGGCAAGGTGAAAAACTGTTTTTT CASSRDRQGEKLFF
. TRBJ1-5 . TRBV19 TGTGCCAGTAGTATAGGTGCAGGGGGCAATCAGCCCCAGCATTTT CASSIGAGGNQPQHF
. TRBJ2-2 . TRBV7-3 TGTGCCAGCAGCTTATATAACACCGGGGAGCTGTTTTTT CASSLYNTGELFF
. TRBJ1-6 . TRBV2 TGTGCCAGCAGTCAGGGCCTGCTCGTCAATTCACCCCTCCACTTT CASSQGLLVNSPLHF
TRBD1 TRBJ1-2 few TRBV4-1 TGCGCCAGCAGCCATCCCCTTCAGGGGACAGGAATGTACACCTTC CASSHPLQGTGMYTF
. TRBJ2-2 . TRBV5-6 TGTGCCAGCAGCTTGGCGTTTGTCACCGGGGAGCTGTTTTTT CASSLAFVTGELFF
. TRBJ2-1 . TRBV6-5 TGTGCCAGCAGCCCCGGCGGGCCCGACAATGAGCAGTTCTTC CASSPGGPDNEQFF
. TRBJ1-1 . TRBV20-1 TGCAGAGGTCTACACGACATGGAAGCTTTCTTT CRGLHDMEAFF
. TRBJ1-1 . TRBV6-5 TGTGCCAGCACCGAAGGGGCCACTGAAGCTTTCTTT CASTEGATEAFF
TRBD2 TRBJ2-1 . TRBV9 TGTGCCAGCAGCGAAACTAGCGGGGGGTCCTACAATGAGCAGTTCTTC CASSETSGGSYNEQFF
. TRBJ2-2 once TRBV10-3 TGTGCCATCAGTGGGACAGCGGGGGAGCTGTTTTTT CAISGTAGELFF
TRBD2 TRBJ2-4 . TRBV30 TGTGCCTGGAGTGTACAACGGACTAGCGGGCAGTCCAAAAACATTCAGTACTTC CAWSVQRTSGQSKNIQYF
. TRBJ1-2 few TRBV5-5 TGTGCCAGCAGCTTGGGGGGGCTACCCTATAACTATGGCTACACCTTC CASSLGGLPYNYGYTF
. TRBJ2-1 once TRBV30 TGTGCCTGGAGTGTACAGGTAAATGAGCAGTTCTTC CAWSVQVNEQFF
. TRBJ2-7 . TRBV3-1/TRBV3-2 TGTGCCAGCAGCCCTGGACCGGGGGGCGGAAAGCAGTACTTC CASSPGPGGGKQYF
. TRBJ1-1 . TRBV10-3 TGTGCCATCAGTGACGTTCCTACCGCGGGGACTGAAGCTTTCTTT CAISDVPTAGTEAFF
. TRBJ2-7 . TRBV29-1 TGCAGCGTAGAAAGAGGGTCGGGGCAGTACTTC CSVERGSGQYF
TRBD2 TRBJ2-3 . TRBV15 TGTGCCACCAGCGCTAGCGGGAGAGGCACAGATACGCAGTATTTT CATSASGRGTDTQYF
. TRBJ2-2 . TRBV7-8 TGTGCCAGCAGCTCCGGGATCGCCGGGGAGCTGTTTTTT CASSSGIAGELFF
. TRBJ2-4 . TRBV28 TGTGCCAGCAGTTTTGGAGGGGCGGGTAAAAACATTCAGTACTTC CASSFGGAGKNIQYF
. TRBJ1-5 few TRBV18 TGTGCCAGCTCACCGATGGGGGGAGGGAATCAGCCCCAGCATTTT CASSPMGGGNQPQHF
. TRBJ1-6 . TRBV9 TGTGCCAGCAGCGTCAGTACAGGGCAGTATTCACCCCTCCACTTT CASSVSTGQYSPLHF
. TRBJ2-1 once TRBV3-1/TRBV3-2 TGTGCCAGCAGCCAAGTAGTTGGTTGGCGGAGCTCCTACAATGAGCAGTTCTTC CASSQVVGWRSSYNEQFF
TRBD1 TRBJ2-1 . TRBV18 TGTGCCAGCTGTTCCGGGACAGCAGGGTACAATGAGCAGTTCTTC CASCSGTAGYNEQFF
. TRBJ2-3 . TRBV7-2 TGTGCCAGCAGCTTCAGGGGTATAACGCCAGATACGCAGTATTTT CASSFRGITPDTQYF
. TRBJ1-6 . TRBV2 TGTGCCAGCAGTGAGCGGAGTGTGTCACCCCTCCACTTT CASSERSVSPLHF
. TRBJ2-7 . TRBV11-2 TGTGCCAGCAGCTTATTCGGGGGTTACGAGCAGTACTTC CASSLFGGYEQYF
. TRBJ1-1 . TRBV5-4 TGTGCCAGCAGCTTGGCCGGTGGGCAGGGGAGAACTGAAGCTTTCTTT CASSLAGGQGRTEAFF
. TRBJ1-2 . TRBV6-5 TGTGCCTGCCCTCCGGGTCCTAACTATGGCTACACCTTC CACPPGPNYGYTF
TRBD2 TRBJ2-1 . TRBV29-1 TGCAGTGTAAGACTAGCAGGCTACAATGAGCAGTTCTTC CSVRLAGYNEQFF
TRBD1 TRBJ1-1 . TRBV6-5 TGTGCCAGCAGTCGACTCCGACAGGGGGACACTGAAGCTTTCTTT CASSRLRQGDTEAFF
TRBD1 TRBJ2-7 . TRBV3-1/TRBV3-2 TGTGCCAGCAGCCAAGGGGATCGACAGGGATCCTCCTACGAGCAGTACTTC CASSQGDRQGSSYEQYF
. TRBJ2-1 . TRBV24-1 TGTGCCACCAGTGATTGGGACATCAATGAGCAGTTCTTC CATSDWDINEQFF
TRBD2 TRBJ2-1 . TRBV5-1 TGCGCCAGCAGCTTGGCCTCTAGCGGGGCCTACAATGAGCAGTTCTTC CASSLASSGAYNEQFF
. TRBJ1-2 . TRBV9 TGTGCCAGCAGCGTAGGGACAGTCCCTTACTATGGCTACACCTTC CASSVGTVPYYGYTF
TRBD1 TRBJ1-3 . TRBV19 TGTGCCAGTACGGACAGGTGGGATGGAAACACCATATATTTT CASTDRWDGNTIYF
. TRBJ1-2 . TRBV29-1 TGCAGCGTCCTGACAGAACTCTATGGCTACACCTTC CSVLTELYGYTF
. TRBJ2-7 few TRBV19 TGTGCCAGCGGAGGGAATCCCTACGAGCAGTACTTC CASGGNPYEQYF
. TRBJ2-7 . TRBV5-1 TGCGCCAGCAGCTCTACTCTCTACGAGCAGTACTTC CASSSTLYEQYF
. TRBJ2-3 . TRBV27 TGTGCCAGCAGTCCCAACTGGCGGGGTAGCACAGATACGCAGTATTTT CASSPNWRGSTDTQYF
. TRBJ2-1 few TRBV30 TGTGCCTGGAGGATGAGTCCCAAGGGGGTTAGGAATGAGCAGTTCTTC CAWRMSPKGVRNEQFF
TRBD1 TRBJ2-7 . TRBV30 TGTGCCTCGGGGACAGCTTACGAGCAGTACTTC CASGTAYEQYF